What follows describes a single TCR beta chain. Its antigen is as yet unknown. This sample was included in a study of cytomegalovirus exposure and HLA in healthy donors. Study-level background: Early release data held 85 million to 95 million unique TCRs from HLA-typed donors. Whole-study findings and limits: Cytomegalovirus status, reportedly, was diagnosed with high specificity and sensitivity by the classifier. In a later analysis, a missense DCLRE1C variant was linked to TCR beta V- and J-gene trimming.

The PCR ran on 60 Vbeta and 13 Jbeta primers. This table comes from immunoSEQ multiplex PCR, and its TCRdb copy is limited to in-frame clones, with some not included. The table lists some 110,000 clones. Trimming took 5 bases from V and 6 from J; bases not matched to a gene: 10. The CDR3 has 16 amino acids. From germline, CDR1 is MNHEY and CDR2 SMNVEV (reference sequence). This chain links TRBV27 with TRBJ1-5; 10 bases line up with TRBD1. The TCR was taken from a man aged 18 to 35 in good health and CMV-seronegative. Input material: PBMCs. The CDR3 region has the DNA TGTGCCAGCAGTGAAGATCCGGGACAGGGGCGTCAGCCCCAGCATTTT. This sequence encodes CASSEDPGQGRQPQHF.